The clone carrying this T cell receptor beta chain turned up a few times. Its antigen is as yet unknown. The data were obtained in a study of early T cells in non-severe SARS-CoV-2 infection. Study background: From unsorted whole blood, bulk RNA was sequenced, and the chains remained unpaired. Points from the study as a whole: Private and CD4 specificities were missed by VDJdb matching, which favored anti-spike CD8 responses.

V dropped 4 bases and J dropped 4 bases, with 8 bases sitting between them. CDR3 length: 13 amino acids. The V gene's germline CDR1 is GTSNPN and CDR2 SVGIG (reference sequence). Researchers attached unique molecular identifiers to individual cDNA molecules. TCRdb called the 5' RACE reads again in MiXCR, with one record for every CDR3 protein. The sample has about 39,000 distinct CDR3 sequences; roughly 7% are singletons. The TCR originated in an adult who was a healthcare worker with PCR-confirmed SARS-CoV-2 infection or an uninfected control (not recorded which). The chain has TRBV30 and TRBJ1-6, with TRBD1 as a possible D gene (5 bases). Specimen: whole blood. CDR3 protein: CAWKAGYNSPLHF. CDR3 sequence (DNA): TGTGCCTGGAAGGCAGGGTATAATTCACCCCTCCACTTT.